This T cell receptor (beta chain) is drawn from a study of response to subunit inactivated influenza vaccine. One entry per CDR3 protein, called by TCRdb with MiXCR from the RT-PCR reads. In the table there are hundreds of thousands of distinct CDR3 sequences, 11% to 15% of which are singletons. V was clipped by 6 bases and J by 10 bases; unmatched bases: 8. Per the germline V gene, CDR1 is KGHSH and CDR2 is LQKENI. This CDR3 spans 13 amino acids. This clonotype was seen a few times. The sample was PBMCs from blood, taken 14 to 15 days before vaccination. This TCR was recovered from a man aged 45-60 years who received an inactivated influenza vaccine. The chain is built from TRBV18 and TRBJ2-1; 8 bases line up with TRBD1. CDR3 amino acids: CASSPDREDEQFF. CDR3 nucleotide sequence: TGTGCCAGCTCCCCGGACAGGGAGGACGAGCAGTTCTTC.